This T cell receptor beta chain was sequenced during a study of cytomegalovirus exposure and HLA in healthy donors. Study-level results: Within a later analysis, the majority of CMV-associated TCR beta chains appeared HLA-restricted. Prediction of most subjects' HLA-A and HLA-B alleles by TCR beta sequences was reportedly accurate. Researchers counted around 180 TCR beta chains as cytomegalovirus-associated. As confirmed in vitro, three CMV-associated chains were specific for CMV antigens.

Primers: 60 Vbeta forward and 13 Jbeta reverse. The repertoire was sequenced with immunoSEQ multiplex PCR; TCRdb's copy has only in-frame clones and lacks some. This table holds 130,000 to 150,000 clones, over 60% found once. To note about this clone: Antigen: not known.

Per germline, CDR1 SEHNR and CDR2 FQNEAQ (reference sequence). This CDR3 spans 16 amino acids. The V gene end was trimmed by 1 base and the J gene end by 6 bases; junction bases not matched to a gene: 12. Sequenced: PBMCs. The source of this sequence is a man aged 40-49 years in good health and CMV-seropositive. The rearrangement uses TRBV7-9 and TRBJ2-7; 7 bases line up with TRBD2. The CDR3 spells CASSLGSSGAKSEQYF. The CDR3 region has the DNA TGTGCCAGCAGCTTAGGTTCTAGCGGAGCGAAATCCGAGCAGTACTTC.